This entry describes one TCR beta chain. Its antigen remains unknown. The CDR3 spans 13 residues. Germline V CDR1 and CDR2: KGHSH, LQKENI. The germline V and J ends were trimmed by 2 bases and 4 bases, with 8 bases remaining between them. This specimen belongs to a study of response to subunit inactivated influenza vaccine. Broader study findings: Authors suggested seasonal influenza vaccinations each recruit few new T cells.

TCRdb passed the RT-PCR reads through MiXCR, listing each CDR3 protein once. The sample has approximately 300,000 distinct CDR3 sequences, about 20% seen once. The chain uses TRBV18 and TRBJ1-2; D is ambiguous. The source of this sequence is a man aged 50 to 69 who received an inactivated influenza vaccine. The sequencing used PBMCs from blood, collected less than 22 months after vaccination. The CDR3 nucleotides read TGTGCCAGCTCACCAAGAGAAGCCTATGGCTACACCTTC. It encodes CASSPREAYGYTF.